This T cell receptor (beta chain) was recovered during a study of T cell responses to AZD1222 COVID-19 vaccine. Broader study findings: Clonal diversity may have been underestimated, and the donors were mostly white British, with more females than males. Repertoire samples came only from after the peak T cell response.

TCRdb's copy holds only in-frame clones and misses some; the assay was immunoSEQ multiplex PCR. Of 99,000 or so clones detected, about nine tenths appear once; the ten largest clones hold 18%. Germline V gene data show CDR1 as SNHLY and CDR2 as FYNNEI. CDR3 length: 12 amino acids. V lost 5 bases and J lost 4, with 8 bases in between. A note on this clone: Its antigen is still unknown.

This rearrangement joins TRBV2 to TRBJ2-5; D not certain. The sequence came from an adult in good health. The sequencing used peripheral blood, collected on day 0 of AZD1222 vaccination. CDR3 nucleotides: TGTGCCAGCAGTTGGAACTCAGAGACCCAGTACTTC. Translation: CASSWNSETQYF.